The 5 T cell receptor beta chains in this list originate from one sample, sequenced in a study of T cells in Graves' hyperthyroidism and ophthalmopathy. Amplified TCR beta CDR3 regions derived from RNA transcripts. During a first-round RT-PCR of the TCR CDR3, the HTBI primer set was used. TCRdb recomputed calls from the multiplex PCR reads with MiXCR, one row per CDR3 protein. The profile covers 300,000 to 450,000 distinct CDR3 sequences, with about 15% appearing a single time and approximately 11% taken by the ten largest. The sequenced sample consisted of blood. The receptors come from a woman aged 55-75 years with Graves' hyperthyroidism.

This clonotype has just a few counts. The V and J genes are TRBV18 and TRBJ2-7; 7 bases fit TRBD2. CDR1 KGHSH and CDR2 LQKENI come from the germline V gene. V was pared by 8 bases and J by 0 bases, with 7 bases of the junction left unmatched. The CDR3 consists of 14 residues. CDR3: CASSSGLCSYEQYF. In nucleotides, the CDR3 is TGTGCCAGCAGCTCGGGACTATGCTCCTACGAGCAGTACTTC.

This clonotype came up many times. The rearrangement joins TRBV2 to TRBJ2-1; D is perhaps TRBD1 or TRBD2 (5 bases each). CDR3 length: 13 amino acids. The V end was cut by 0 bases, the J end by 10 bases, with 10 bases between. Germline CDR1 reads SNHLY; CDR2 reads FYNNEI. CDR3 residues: CASSEALGGEQFF. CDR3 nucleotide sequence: TGTGCCAGCAGTGAAGCCCTTGGGGGAGAGCAGTTCTTC.

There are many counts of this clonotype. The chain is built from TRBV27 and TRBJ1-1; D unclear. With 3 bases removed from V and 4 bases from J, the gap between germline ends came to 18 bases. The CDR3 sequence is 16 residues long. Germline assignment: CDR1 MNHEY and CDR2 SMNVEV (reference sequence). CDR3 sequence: CASSFSDQVGSTEAFF. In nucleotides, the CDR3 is TGTGCCAGCAGTTTTTCAGACCAAGTGGGGAGCACTGAAGCTTTCTTT.

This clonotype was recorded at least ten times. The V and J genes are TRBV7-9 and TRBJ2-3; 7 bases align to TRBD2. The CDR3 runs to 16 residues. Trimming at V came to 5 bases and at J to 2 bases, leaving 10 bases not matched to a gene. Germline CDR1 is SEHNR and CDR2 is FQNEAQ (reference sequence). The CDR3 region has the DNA TGTGCCAGCAGCCCCTGGGGAGCGGGATTCACAGATACGCAGTATTTT. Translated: CASSPWGAGFTDTQYF.

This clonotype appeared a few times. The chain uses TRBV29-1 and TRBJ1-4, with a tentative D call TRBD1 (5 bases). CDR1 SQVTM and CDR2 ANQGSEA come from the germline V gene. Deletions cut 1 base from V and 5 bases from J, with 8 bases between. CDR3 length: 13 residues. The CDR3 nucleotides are TGCAGCGTTGAAGGAAGGGGAAATGAAAAACTGTTTTTT. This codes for CSVEGRGNEKLFF.